What follows are 4 T cell receptor beta chains derived from one specimen sequenced in a study of Ad26.COV2.S vaccination and SARS-CoV-2 variants. Documented treatment: 19 received Ad26.COV2.S at low or high dose, single or two shots; 5 received placebo; per-sample allocation not given. The samples date from day 63 after the first vaccine or placebo injection. Profiled with immunoSEQ multiplex PCR; TCRdb holds only in-frame clones, not every one. The sample lists approximately 420,000 clones; 88% were seen once. This specimen was peripheral blood, taken in a trial of Ad26.COV2.S vaccine versus placebo. The receptors were sampled from a person aged 18 to 65 who received the Ad26.COV2.S COVID-19 vaccine or a placebo.

This clone was detected a few times. The rearrangement uses TRBV28 and TRBJ1-2; D ambiguous. Germline V gene data show CDR1 as MDHEN and CDR2 as SYDVKM. The CDR3 consists of 14 residues. V lost 3 bases, J lost 8 bases, and 16 bases lay in between. CDR3 nucleotides: TGTGCCAGCAGTTTGGAATCGGGGTTTTTGGGCTACACCTTC. It specifies CASSLESGFLGYTF.

The chain recombines TRBV27 with TRBJ1-2; 8 bases are a match to TRBD1. The germline gives CDR1 MNHEY, CDR2 SMNVEV (reference sequence). The CDR3 has 14 residues. V dropped 3 bases and J dropped 4; count of bases not matched to a gene: 4. The CDR3 loop reads CASSFDRGSYGYTF. CDR3 DNA: TGTGCCAGCAGTTTCGACAGGGGCAGCTATGGCTACACCTTC.

A word on this clone: Additional DNA sequences in this sample encode the identical CDR3. This chain links TRBV7-8 with TRBJ1-5; a possible D gene is TRBD1 (5 bases). CDR1 and CDR2 from the germline V gene are SGHVS and FQNEAQ. Trimming took 1 base from V and 6 from J, leaving 7 bases between them. CDR3 size: 13 residues. Written as DNA, the CDR3 is TGTGCCAGCAGCTTAGGGGGCGGTCAGCCCCAGCATTTT. It translates to CASSLGGGQPQHF.

The chain employs TRBV5-1 and TRBJ1-3; D may be TRBD1 (6 bases). The CDR3 has 17 amino acids. Germline V gene sequence: CDR1 SGHRS, CDR2 YFSETQ. Between the trimmed V and J ends, which lost 3 bases and 0 bases, there was a span of 16 bases. The CDR3 reads CASSSLGGPTSGNTIYF. The CDR3 DNA reads as TGCGCCAGCAGCTCCCTCGGGGGGCCGACCTCTGGAAACACCATATATTTT.